These T cell receptor beta chains were read from a single sample in a study of control samples from healthy donors and cancer patients. The table came from immunoSEQ multiplex PCR; TCRdb's copy has only in-frame clones and leaves some out. This repertoire shows about 83,000 clones, roughly 91% found once; its top ten account for approximately 18%. The sample comprised blood. The receptor set was obtained from a man aged 45-65 years in good health. The conserved cysteine and the conserved F or W are not part of the CDR3 here.

TRBV7-2	TRBJ2-7	ASSLGTGALNEQY
TRBV14	TRBJ1-1	ASSGGQIAF
TRBV6-6	TRBJ1-5	ASKKDMGNQPQH
TRBV2	TRBJ1-2	ATRRMKGDYGYT
TRBV7-2	TRBJ1-1	ASSGGSGKGTEAF
TRBV5-6	TRBJ1-2	ASSLGPSSNYGYT
TRBV30	TRBJ1-2	AWSAQGASYGYT
TRBV12-3/TRBV12-4	TRBJ2-4	ASSSISGTQIY
TRBV27	TRBJ1-4	ASRTGGVEKLF
TRBV7-2	TRBJ2-5	ASSFRMTELQY
TRBV2	TRBJ2-7	ASTHGTGAPSSYEQY
TRBV30	TRBJ1-1	ALSTGWNTEAF
TRBV27	TRBJ1-4	ASSSRVAINEKLF
TRBV11-2	TRBJ1-4	ASSLRGLTNEKLF
TRBV24-1	TRBJ1-2	ATSDGHNYGYT
TRBV5-1	TRBJ1-4	ASSWTRATNEKLF
TRBV7-9	TRBJ1-4	ASSRRGDNEKLF
TRBV4-3	TRBJ1-2	ASSQDRDTHGYT
TRBV5-6	TRBJ1-2	ASSWGTDQNYGYT
TRBV10-3	TRBJ2-5	AISAGTQETQY
TRBV6-6	TRBJ1-1	ASLRGTEAF
TRBV5-8	TRBJ2-5	ASSLAGLLRETQY
TRBV11-2	TRBJ1-1	ASSFPGGDTEAF
TRBV6-2/TRBV6-3	TRBJ2-3	ASSPATDTQY
TRBV6-4	TRBJ1-1	ASSDNRGNTEAF
TRBV7-2	TRBJ2-1	ASSLVRSGYNEQF
TRBV3-1/TRBV3-2	TRBJ1-5	ASSASNQPQH
TRBV30	TRBJ2-7	AWTTSGATYEQY
TRBV5-6	TRBJ1-1	ASSRNTEAF